The 27 T cell receptor beta chains listed next were all sequenced from one sample in a study of T cell repertoires in cytomegalovirus infection (dated by TCRdb to between 2019 and 2020). The meaning of the sample's treatment or condition label: in vitro stimulation with specific CMV peptide epitopes to enrich CMV-specific T cells. These receptors' antigens are unknown. The run used an Illumina HiSeq 1500. The public reads were run again by TCRdb, first through fastp at Q25 and then through MiXCR, and only productive beta chains were kept. Rows with one shared CDR3 protein collapse into an entry with the most common genes and DNA. The sample records just over 450,000 distinct CDR3 sequences, approximately 46% of which are singletons. The ten largest clonotypes hold 43% of the sample. The material was cultured PBMCs, obtained from culture after CMV antigen stimulation. These receptors all come from a human donor in good health (CMV status not recorded). Some clones in this sample may be carry-over from other donors' samples.

This clonotype was observed a few times. This sequence joins TRBV7-2 and TRBJ2-7, with a weak D call TRBD1 (5 bases). CDR1 and CDR2 (germline): SGHTA, FQGNSA. The CDR3 totals 13 residues. V dropped 5 bases and J dropped 6 bases, with 14 bases sitting between them. The DNA for the CDR3 is TGTGCCAGCAGCCAAACCGACAGCTTCGAGCAGTACTTC. Its translation: CASSQTDSFEQYF. The variable domain in full, completed from reference TRBV7-2 and TRBJ2-7, reads GAGVSQSPSNKVTEKGKDVELRCDPISGHTALYWYRQSLGQGLEFLIYFQGNSAPDKSGLPSDRFSAERTGGSVSTLTIQRTQQEDSAVYLCASSQTDSFEQYFGPGTRLTVT.

V gene TRBV5-1 combines with J gene TRBJ2-5; 7 nucleotides line up with TRBD2. J gave up 5 bases and V 2 bases, and 3 bases lay outside the gene matches. Germline V gives CDR1 SGHRS, CDR2 YFSETQ. The CDR3 length is 13 residues. This chain's CDR3 is CASSFTSDETQYF. The CDR3 DNA sequence: TGCGCCAGCAGCTTTACTAGCGATGAGACCCAGTACTTC.

This clonotype was seen a few times. The chain links TRBV2 to TRBJ2-1, with unresolved D. Deletions cut 7 bases from V and 7 bases from J, with 5 bases between. This CDR3 is built from 10 residues. Germline V gene sequence: CDR1 SNHLY, CDR2 FYNNEI. The CDR3 here is CASTGNEQFF. The CDR3, as DNA: TGTGCCAGCACTGGTAATGAGCAGTTCTTC.

The genes are TRBV7-8 and TRBJ1-1; D is undetermined. The CDR3 length is 14 residues. CDR1 and CDR2 (germline): SGHVS, FQNEAQ. V was clipped by 0 bases and J by 1 base, with 6 bases between them. DNA of the CDR3: TGTGCCAGCAGCTTAGCCTTGGGGAACACTGAAGCTTTCTTT. This translates into CASSLALGNTEAFF.

The chain uses TRBV7-2 and TRBJ2-3; TRBD2 matches at 7 bases. The CDR3 is 16 amino acids. Losses at the gene ends were 1 base for V and 6 bases for J; bases not matched to a gene: 10. Per the germline V gene, CDR1 is SGHTA and CDR2 is FQGNSA. The CDR3 is CASSLVGGSWVDTQYF. The CDR3 nucleotides are TGTGCCAGCAGCTTAGTCGGCGGGAGTTGGGTGGATACGCAGTATTTT.

This clonotype was observed once. This chain joins TRBV6-2 or TRBV6-3 and TRBJ2-5; TRBD1 is a possible D gene (5 bases). The CDR3 runs 14 residues. V gave up 4 bases and J gave up 5 bases, with 14 bases separating them. The germline V gene encodes CDR1 MNHEY and CDR2 SVGEGT. CDR3: CASSSQVTRETQYF. The CDR3 coding sequence is TGTGCCAGCAGTTCACAGGTCACCAGGGAGACCCAGTACTTC.

The genes are TRBV12-5 and TRBJ2-1, with a possible D match to TRBD2 (5 bases). Deletions cut 5 bases from V and 1 base from J, with 9 bases between. CDR1 LGHNT and CDR2 FRNRAP come from the germline V gene. The CDR3 covers 14 residues. The CDR3 DNA reads as TGTGCTAGTGGTCCGCCGGGGTCCTACAATGAGCAGTTCTTC. This sequence encodes CASGPPGSYNEQFF.

The chain links TRBV6-1 to TRBJ1-5; D may be TRBD1 (6 bases). The CDR3 covers 15 residues. V lost 2 bases to trimming and J lost 7 bases, with 15 bases between them. Germline CDR1 is MNHNS and CDR2 is SASEGT. This chain's CDR3 is CASSETLGGGQPQHF. DNA for the CDR3: TGTGCCAGCAGTGAAACCCTCGGGGGCGGGCAGCCCCAGCATTTT.

This chain links TRBV30 with TRBJ2-4; 7 nucleotides match TRBD2. This CDR3 has 14 residues. J lost 1 base, V lost 3 bases, and 3 bases had no gene match. Germline V lookup: CDR1 GTSNPN, CDR2 SVGIG (reference sequence). In DNA, the CDR3 is TGTGCCTGGAGCCCCGGGGGGGCCAAAAACATTCAGTACTTC. Translation gives CAWSPGGAKNIQYF.

The gene calls are TRBV5-4 and TRBJ2-2; D is possibly TRBD1 (6 bases). Deletions cut 3 bases from V and 5 bases from J, with 14 bases between. The CDR3 sequence is 15 residues long. The germline V gene encodes CDR1 SGHNT and CDR2 YYREEE (reference sequence). DNA of the CDR3: TGTGCCAGCAGCTACTACTCTACAGGGACCGGGGAGCTGTTTTTT. It codes for CASSYYSTGTGELFF.

Worth noting for this clonotype: Given a much more abundant clone one base away, this may be a read error. The rearrangement uses TRBV7-2 and TRBJ1-5; possible D gene TRBD1, 6 bases. V was cut by 2 bases and J by 1 base, with 9 bases left in between. The CDR3 has 15 residues. Germline assignment: CDR1 SGHTA and CDR2 FQGNSA. CDR3 sequence: CASSLSQGSNQPQHF. DNA for the CDR3: TGTGCCAGCAGCTTATCGCAGGGGAGCAATCAGCCCCAGCATTTT.

A few counts support this clonotype. The rearrangement joins TRBV19 to TRBJ1-2; D unclear. V lost 3 bases to trimming and J lost 4 bases, with 12 bases between them. This CDR3 spans 14 amino acids. CDR1 and CDR2 from the germline V gene are LNHDA and SQIVND (reference sequence). CDR3 loop: CASSIEGSFYGYTF. CDR3 in DNA: TGTGCCAGTAGTATCGAGGGCAGCTTCTATGGCTACACCTTC.

This rearrangement joins TRBV12-3 or TRBV12-4 to TRBJ2-4; TRBD1 agrees at 7 bases. V shed 8 bases and J 8 bases; nucleotides not matched to a gene: 9. The CDR3 extends over 13 amino acids. DNA for the CDR3: TGTGCCAGCGGAAAGGGGGCGGTGGACATTCAGTACTTC. This gives the protein CASGKGAVDIQYF.

This clonotype was detected only a few times. CDR3 region: CASSVSGDGEKLFF. The CDR3 coding sequence is TGTGCCAGCAGTGTATCGGGGGATGGTGAAAAACTGTTTTTT. V usage is TRBV6-1 and J usage is TRBJ1-4; weak D call: TRBD1 (5 bases). V was shortened by 4 bases and J by 7 bases, with 13 bases between the two germline ends. The CDR3 is made up of 14 amino acids. Germline CDR1 MNHNS, CDR2 SASEGT.

V gene TRBV27 combines with J gene TRBJ2-7, with D perhaps being TRBD1 or TRBD2 (7 bases each). V dropped 4 bases and J dropped 6 bases, with 19 bases sitting between them. The CDR3 consists of 15 residues. CDR1 and CDR2 from the germline V gene are MNHEY and SMNVEV (reference sequence). DNA of the CDR3: TGTGCCAGCAGTTCAGGGGGGGCCAAGCGGGGCGAGCAGTACTTC. Protein: CASSSGGAKRGEQYF.

This clonotype was seen a few times. The chain has TRBV11-2 and TRBJ2-7; 8 bases fit TRBD2. With 1 base clipped from V and 4 bases from J, the junction kept 6 bases outside the gene matches. Germline values: CDR1 SGHAT, CDR2 FQNNGV. This CDR3 contains 15 residues. The CDR3 sequence: CASSLVPTSGYEQYF. The CDR3 nucleotides are TGTGCCAGCAGCTTAGTCCCCACTAGCGGATACGAGCAGTACTTC.

The V and J genes are TRBV5-4 and TRBJ1-4; a weak D match, TRBD1 (5 bases). The CDR3 sequence is 14 residues long. Germline-derived CDR1 and CDR2 are SGHNT and YYREEE (reference sequence). V lost 9 bases, J lost 4 bases, and 16 bases lay in between. This chain's CDR3 is CATGPWGDNEKLFF. CDR3 DNA sequence: TGTGCCACCGGGCCGTGGGGGGATAATGAAAAACTGTTTTTT.

This chain uses TRBV27 with TRBJ2-5, with a weak D call TRBD2 (5 bases). CDR1 and CDR2 from the germline V gene are MNHEY and SMNVEV (reference sequence). The CDR3 has 14 residues. The V gene lost 5 bases and the J gene lost 3 bases, with 13 bases spanning the gap. The CDR3 here is CASSPHRLKETQYF. CDR3 nucleotide sequence: TGTGCCAGCAGTCCCCACAGACTAAAAGAGACCCAGTACTTC.

This clonotype was detected a few times. The J gene is TRBJ2-3, the V gene TRBV12-5, with TRBD1 as a possible D gene (5 bases). This CDR3 is built from 16 residues. Per germline, CDR1 LGHNT and CDR2 FRNRAP. Trimming removed 7 bases at V and 4 bases at J, with 21 bases between. Here the CDR3 DNA reads TGTGCTAGTGCAGCTAGGGGAACATCATTCGCAGATACGCAGTATTTT. Amino acid sequence: CASAARGTSFADTQYF.

This clonotype was detected only once. V and J are TRBV6-5 and TRBJ1-6, with a possible D match to TRBD1 (5 bases). The CDR3 is made up of 14 amino acids. Germline CDR1 MNHEY, CDR2 SVGAGI. The ends were cut back, 7 bases at V and 10 bases at J, with 17 bases in the middle. In DNA, the CDR3 is TGTGCCAGCACAATCGGGGTGGGGGGGTCACCCCTCCACTTT. It codes for CASTIGVGGSPLHF.

This clonotype was seen more than once but under ten times. The chain is built from TRBV12-3 or TRBV12-4 and TRBJ2-3; possible D gene TRBD2, 5 bases. V was clipped by 3 bases and J by 7 bases, with 11 bases between them. The CDR3 has 13 residues. The chain's CDR3 is CASSFDYPNTQYF. The CDR3 nucleotides are TGTGCCAGCAGTTTCGACTATCCCAATACGCAGTATTTT.

This chain connects TRBV7-6 to TRBJ2-1; 10 bases align to TRBD2. The germline gives CDR1 SGHVS, CDR2 FNYEAQ. Trimming removed 4 bases from V and 5 bases from J; junction bases left unmatched: 5. This CDR3 contains 15 residues. The CDR3 DNA sequence: TGTGCCAGCAGCTGGCTAGCGGGGGTTCACAATGAGCAGTTCTTC. Protein sequence: CASSWLAGVHNEQFF.

This chain uses TRBV6-5 with TRBJ2-7; maybe TRBD1 (5 bases). This CDR3 contains 16 residues. Trimming removed 5 bases at V and 5 bases at J, with 22 bases between. Germline assignment: CDR1 MNHEY and CDR2 SVGAGI. CDR3 nucleotide sequence: TGTGCCAGCAGTGTTTTAGGGGCGCAGGGTACCCACGAGCAGTACTTC. Its protein product is CASSVLGAQGTHEQYF.

The genes are TRBV4-1 and TRBJ1-6, with D possibly being TRBD1 (6 bases). This CDR3 contains 16 residues. Germline CDR1 reads MGHRA; CDR2 reads YSYEKL. With 1 base removed from V and 14 bases from J, the gap between germline ends came to 21 bases. The CDR3 sequence is CASSQGEETGLYTLHF. CDR3 nucleotide sequence: TGCGCCAGCAGCCAAGGGGAGGAAACAGGGCTATACACCCTCCACTTT.

CDR3 sequence (DNA): TGCGCCAGCAGCCAGCTGGACAGTGCCCGTGAAAAACTGTTTTTT. Encoded protein: CASSQLDSAREKLFF. The V and J genes are TRBV4-1 and TRBJ1-4; possible D gene TRBD1, 6 bases. V lost 3 bases to trimming and J lost 7 bases, with 15 bases between them. This CDR3 is built from 15 residues. The V gene's germline CDR1 is MGHRA and CDR2 YSYEKL.

A few counts support this clonotype. The chain combines TRBV19 with TRBJ2-6, with D perhaps TRBD1 (5 bases). Germline V gives CDR1 LNHDA, CDR2 SQIVND (reference sequence). V shed 6 bases and J shed 1 base, with 16 bases lying between them. This CDR3 spans 17 amino acids. The DNA of the CDR3 is TGTGCCAGTAGCACCTACGCGGCAGGGTCTGGGGCCAACGTCCTGACTTTC. It yields the protein CASSTYAAGSGANVLTF.

DNA for the CDR3: TGTGCCACCCGAGGGGCTAGCGGGAGGGCGTCGTATTTT. Protein product: CATRGASGRASYF. This chain connects TRBV19 to TRBJ2-3, with 12 bases matching TRBD2. Germline CDR1 and CDR2: LNHDA and SQIVND (reference sequence). With 10 bases clipped from V and 14 bases from J, the junction kept 13 bases outside the gene matches. This CDR3 contains 13 residues.